There are a few counts of the clone carrying this TCR beta chain. These data come from a study of blood T cell repertoires in COVID-19. In the study overall: There were acute and convalescent COVID-19 samples, and they came from the United States, Italy and Spain. PBMCs, B-cell-depleted T cells, or T cells were the source of the cDNA or gDNA that made up the material.

Authors' analysis steps: The assay estimated nucleated cells by amplifying reference gene primers. Repertoires were generated with immunoSEQ multiplex PCR, while TCRdb's copy carries only in-frame clones and drops some. The D gene and trimming were derived from the DNA, and the V and J assignments and clone size from that table. The table records about 120,000 clones, around 77% of them present only once. This CDR3 is 16 amino acids long. V dropped 0 bases and J dropped 5; count of bases not matched to a gene: 5. Germline V gene data show CDR1 as SGHRS and CDR2 as YFSETQ. This rearrangement joins TRBV5-1 to TRBJ2-7; 13 nucleotides agree with TRBD2. Sequencing input: peripheral blood. The TCR was taken from a man in his fifties or sixties with active or convalescent COVID-19. The CDR3 loop reads CASSLGLAGGPDEQYF. The CDR3 nucleotides are TGCGCCAGCAGCTTGGGACTAGCGGGAGGCCCAGACGAGCAGTACTTC.